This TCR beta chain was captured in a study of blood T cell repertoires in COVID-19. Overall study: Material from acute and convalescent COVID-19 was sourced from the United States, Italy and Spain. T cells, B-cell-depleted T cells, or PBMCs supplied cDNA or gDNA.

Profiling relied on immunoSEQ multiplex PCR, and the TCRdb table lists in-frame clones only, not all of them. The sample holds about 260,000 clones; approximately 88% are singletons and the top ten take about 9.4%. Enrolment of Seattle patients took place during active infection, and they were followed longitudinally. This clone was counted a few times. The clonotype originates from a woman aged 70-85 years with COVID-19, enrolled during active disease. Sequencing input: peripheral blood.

CDR3 residues: CATSDWTSGRHEQFF. The CDR3, as DNA: TGTGCCACCAGTGACTGGACTAGCGGGAGGCATGAGCAGTTCTTC. The rearrangement uses TRBV24-1 and TRBJ2-1; TRBD2 matches 14 bases. J was trimmed by 8 bases and V by 4 bases; bases with no gene match: 3. CDR1 is KGHDR, CDR2 SFDVKD, per germline. The CDR3 length is 15 residues.